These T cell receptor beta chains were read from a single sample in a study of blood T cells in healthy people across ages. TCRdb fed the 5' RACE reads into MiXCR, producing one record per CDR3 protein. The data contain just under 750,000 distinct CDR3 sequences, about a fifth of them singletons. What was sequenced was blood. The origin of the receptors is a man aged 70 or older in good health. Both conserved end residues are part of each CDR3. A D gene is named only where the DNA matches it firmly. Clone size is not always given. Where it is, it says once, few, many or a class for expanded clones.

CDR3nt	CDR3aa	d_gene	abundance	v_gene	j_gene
TGCAGTGCTCCCACTTCCCGGGGGGGACAGGGGCTCAATGAGCAGTTCTTC	CSAPTSRGGQGLNEQFF	TRBD1	.	TRBV20-1	TRBJ2-1
TGTGCCAGCAGTACCGGGACCGAGGGCGAGCAGTACTTC	CASSTGTEGEQYF	.	.	TRBV7-6	TRBJ2-7
TGCAGTGCTCCGACAGGGGAAGGGCAGCCCCAGCATTTT	CSAPTGEGQPQHF	TRBD1	.	TRBV20-1	TRBJ1-5
TGTGCCAGCAGTTCCAAGGCGGCCGTCTACGAGCAGTACTTC	CASSSKAAVYEQYF	.	.	TRBV28	TRBJ2-7
TGCAGTGCTAGAACTGGCCTAGCGGGGGGTATGGATGAGCAGTTCTTC	CSARTGLAGGMDEQFF	TRBD2	.	TRBV20-1	TRBJ2-1
TGTGCCAGCAGTTCTGTCGGCTACACCTTC	CASSSVGYTF	.	.	TRBV28	TRBJ1-2
TGTGCCAGTAGTATATCCGCAGGGAACAATTCACCCCTCCACTTT	CASSISAGNNSPLHF	.	.	TRBV19	TRBJ1-6
TGTGCCAGCAGCCAACCTCCAATAACTCAGGGTCTTCAGTTTTTT	CASSQPPITQGLQFF	.	many	TRBV28	TRBJ1-4
TGTGCCAGCAGCTTAGGGGGTCCGGACAGGGGGGTTAGTCAGCCCCAGCATTTT	CASSLGGPDRGVSQPQHF	TRBD1	.	TRBV7-2	TRBJ1-5
TGTGCCGGCAGCCCCCGGACTAGCGGGAGAGTTGGCAATGAGCAGTTCTTC	CAGSPRTSGRVGNEQFF	TRBD2	.	TRBV7-8	TRBJ2-1
TGTGCCAGCAGCCGCCGACCGGGACAGGGGGAGTACGAGCAGTACTTC	CASSRRPGQGEYEQYF	TRBD1	many	TRBV14	TRBJ2-7
TGCAGTGCTCCGCTAGCGGACCTCTACGAGCAGTACTTC	CSAPLADLYEQYF	TRBD2	few	TRBV20-1	TRBJ2-7
TGTGCCAGCAGACAATCCGGGACACAGGGCTACACCTTC	CASRQSGTQGYTF	.	.	TRBV5-6	TRBJ1-2
TGTGCCAGCAGTTACTCGGGGACAGGGGGCCTCTACGAGCAGTACTTC	CASSYSGTGGLYEQYF	TRBD1	many	TRBV6-5	TRBJ2-7
TGTGCCAGCAGCTTCGGGCGTTATGAGCAGTTCTTC	CASSFGRYEQFF	.	many	TRBV3-1	TRBJ2-1
TGTGCCAGCAGCATATACAGGGGCAATCAGCCCCAGCATTTT	CASSIYRGNQPQHF	.	.	TRBV7-3	TRBJ1-5
TGTGCCAGCAGCCAAACTAGGACGGGATACTCTGGAAACACCATATATTTT	CASSQTRTGYSGNTIYF	.	.	TRBV3-1	TRBJ1-3
TGTGCCAGCAGCTTAAGGGATACTTCCTACAATGAGCAGTTCTTC	CASSLRDTSYNEQFF	.	.	TRBV7-3	TRBJ2-1
TGTGCCAGCAGTCTCACGGGGCCCGAGCAGTACTTC	CASSLTGPEQYF	.	few	TRBV12-3/TRBV12-4	TRBJ2-7
TGTGCCAGCAGCTTTAGCGGGAACATGGTAAATGAGCAGTTCTTC	CASSFSGNMVNEQFF	TRBD2	.	TRBV7-3	TRBJ2-1
TGTGCCAGCAGCCAAAGGGGACAGGGGGCTAATCAGCCCCAGCATTTT	CASSQRGQGANQPQHF	TRBD1	few	TRBV12-3/TRBV12-4	TRBJ1-5
TGCGCCAGCAGCCAAGGGTACCCAGAGACCCAGTACTTC	CASSQGYPETQYF	.	few	TRBV4-1	TRBJ2-5
TGTGCCAGCAGCTCCCATCAGGGGACCTCTGGAAACACCATATATTTT	CASSSHQGTSGNTIYF	.	many	TRBV28	TRBJ1-3
TGTGCCAGCACGCGGCTTTCGGGTAAAGCTACTGAAGCTTTCTTT	CASTRLSGKATEAFF	.	.	TRBV9	TRBJ1-1
TGTGCCAGTTCCGGGACAGGGAGCTATGGCTACACCTTC	CASSGTGSYGYTF	TRBD1	few	TRBV6-5	TRBJ1-2
TGTGCCAGCAGCCAAGTCCGAACGGGCGCCAAAAACATTCAGTACTTC	CASSQVRTGAKNIQYF	.	few	TRBV3-1	TRBJ2-4
TGTGCCAGCAATCCCCAGGGTAGCTCCTATAATTCACCCCTCCACTTT	CASNPQGSSYNSPLHF	.	.	TRBV6-6	TRBJ1-6
TGTGCCAGCAGCCAAGACAGGGGACCAGATACGCAGTATTTT	CASSQDRGPDTQYF	.	many	TRBV3-1	TRBJ2-3
TGCAGTGCTGGAAGGGCCGGAAGCTACAATGAGCAGTTCTTC	CSAGRAGSYNEQFF	.	.	TRBV20-1	TRBJ2-1
TGTGCCAGCAGTTTTAGACAGGTACTTCTTCGGGGCTACACCTTC	CASSFRQVLLRGYTF	.	.	TRBV28	TRBJ1-2
TGCAGTGCTGGCCCGGGACTCGGAGATACGCAGTATTTT	CSAGPGLGDTQYF	.	many	TRBV20-1	TRBJ2-3
TGTGCCAGCAGTCCCTCCTATAATTCACCCCTCCACTTT	CASSPSYNSPLHF	.	few	TRBV12-3/TRBV12-4	TRBJ1-6
TGTGCCAGCATATCGGGCAACCATCCAGCCGTATATAACAGGTCTAACTATGGCTACACCTTC	CASISGNHPAVYNRSNYGYTF	.	.	TRBV14	TRBJ1-2
TGTGCCAGCAGTTACAAGGGTACCTATGGCTACACCTTC	CASSYKGTYGYTF	.	.	TRBV6-5	TRBJ1-2
TGTGCCAGCAGTGGGACTAGCGTCACCGGGGAGCTGTTTTTT	CASSGTSVTGELFF	TRBD2	few	TRBV6-6	TRBJ2-2
TGTGCCAGCAGCGCTCCGTTGAGAGGAAAGCCTACGGTCTTC	CASSAPLRGKPTVF	.	.	TRBV7-9	TRBJ2-5